The clone carrying this T cell receptor (beta chain) appeared a few times. As yet, its antigen is unknown. Repertoires were generated with immunoSEQ multiplex PCR, while TCRdb's copy carries only in-frame clones and drops some. The table lists 13,000 or so clones, about 92% of them singletons. Trimming left V 5 bases short and J 6 bases short, with 26 bases between. The CDR3 is made up of 17 amino acids. Germline V gene sequence: CDR1 SGHRS, CDR2 YFSETQ. Genomic DNA came from blood conventional CD4+ T cells gated CD25-low CD127-high. These data belong to a study of regulatory and conventional T cells in RAG deficiency. Notes on the study in general: Shorter CDR3s in all patient subsets; >80% Treg-Tconv overlap in Omenn. Other subsets showed around 10-fold reductions, but Treg unique TCR beta sequences fell roughly 93-fold in these patients. Shannon entropy fell and Simpson indices rose in RAG-deficient patients.

Separately, the same data were catalogued under a study of regulatory T cells. That publication notes: The PCR used 52 TRBV and 13 TRBJ primers. Regulatory T cells showed the strongest V-J pair restriction and V/J gene skewing among patient repertoires.

The specimen sequenced was CD4+ effector T cells sorted from blood. The receptor was isolated from a human donor in good health. The chain has TRBV5-1 and TRBJ1-2; D may be TRBD1 (6 bases). The CDR3 sequence is CASSWDEGGPLRNGYTF. The DNA of the CDR3 is TGCGCCAGCAGTTGGGACGAGGGGGGGCCATTGCGTAATGGCTACACCTTC.